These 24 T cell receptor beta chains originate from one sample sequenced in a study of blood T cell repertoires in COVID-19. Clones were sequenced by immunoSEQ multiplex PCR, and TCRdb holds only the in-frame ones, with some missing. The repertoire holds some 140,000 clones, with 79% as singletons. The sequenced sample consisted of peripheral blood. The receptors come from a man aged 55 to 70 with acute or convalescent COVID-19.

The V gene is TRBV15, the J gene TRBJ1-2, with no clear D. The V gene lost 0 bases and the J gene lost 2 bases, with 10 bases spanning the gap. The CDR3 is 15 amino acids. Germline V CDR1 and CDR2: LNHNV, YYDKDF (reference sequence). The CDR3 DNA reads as TGTGCCACCAGCAGAGATAGTAGCAGAAACTATGGCTACACCTTC. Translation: CATSRDSSRNYGYTF.

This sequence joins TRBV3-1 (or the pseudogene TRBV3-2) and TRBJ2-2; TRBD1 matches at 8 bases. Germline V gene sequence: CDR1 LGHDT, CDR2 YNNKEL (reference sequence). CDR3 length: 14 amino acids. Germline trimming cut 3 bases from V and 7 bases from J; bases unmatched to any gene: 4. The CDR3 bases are TGTGCCAGCAGCCAGGACAGGGTGGTCGGGGAGCTGTTTTTT. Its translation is CASSQDRVVGELFF.

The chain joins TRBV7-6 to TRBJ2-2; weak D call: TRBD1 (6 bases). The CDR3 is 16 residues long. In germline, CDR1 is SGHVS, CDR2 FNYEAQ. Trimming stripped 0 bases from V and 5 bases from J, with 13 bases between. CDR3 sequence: CASSLASLRGTGELFF. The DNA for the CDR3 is TGTGCCAGCAGCTTAGCAAGCCTTAGGGGGACCGGGGAGCTGTTTTTT.

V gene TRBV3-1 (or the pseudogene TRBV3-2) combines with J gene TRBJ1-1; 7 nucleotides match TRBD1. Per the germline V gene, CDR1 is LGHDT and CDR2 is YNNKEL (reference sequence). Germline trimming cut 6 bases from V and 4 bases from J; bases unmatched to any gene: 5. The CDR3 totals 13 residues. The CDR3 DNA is TGTGCCAGCAGTCACAGGGGAGCCACTGAAGCTTTCTTT. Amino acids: CASSHRGATEAFF.

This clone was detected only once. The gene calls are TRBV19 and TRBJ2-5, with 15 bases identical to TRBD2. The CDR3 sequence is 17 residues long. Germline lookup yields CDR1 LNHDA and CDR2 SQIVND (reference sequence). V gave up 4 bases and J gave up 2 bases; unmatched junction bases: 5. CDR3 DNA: TGTGCCAGTAGTACAGGACTAGCGGGAGGGGTTCAAGAGACCCAGTACTTC. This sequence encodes CASSTGLAGGVQETQYF.

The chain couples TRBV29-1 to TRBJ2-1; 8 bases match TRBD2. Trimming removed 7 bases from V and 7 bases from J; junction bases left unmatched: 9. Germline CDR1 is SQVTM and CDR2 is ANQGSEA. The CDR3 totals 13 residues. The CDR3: CSAEAGAKNEQFF. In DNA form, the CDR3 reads TGCAGCGCCGAAGCGGGAGCCAAAAATGAGCAGTTCTTC.

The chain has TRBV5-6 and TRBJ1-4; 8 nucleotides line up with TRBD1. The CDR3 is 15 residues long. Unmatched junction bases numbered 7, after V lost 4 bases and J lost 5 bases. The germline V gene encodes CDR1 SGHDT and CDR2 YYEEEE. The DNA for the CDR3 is TGTGCCAGCAGCCAAGGGACAGGTCGGAATGAAAAACTGTTTTTT. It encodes CASSQGTGRNEKLFF.

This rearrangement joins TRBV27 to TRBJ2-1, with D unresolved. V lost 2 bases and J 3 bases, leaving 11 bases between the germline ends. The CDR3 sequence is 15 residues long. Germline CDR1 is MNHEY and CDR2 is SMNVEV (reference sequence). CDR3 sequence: CASSLVPPYYNEQFF. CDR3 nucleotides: TGTGCCAGCAGTTTAGTACCCCCCTACTACAATGAGCAGTTCTTC.

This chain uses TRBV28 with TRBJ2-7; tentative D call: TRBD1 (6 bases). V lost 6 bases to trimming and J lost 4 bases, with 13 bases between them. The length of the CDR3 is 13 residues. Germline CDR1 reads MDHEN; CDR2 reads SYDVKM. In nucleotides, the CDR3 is TGTGCCAGCAGGATCGGGACACTGTACGAGCAGTACTTC. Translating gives CASRIGTLYEQYF.

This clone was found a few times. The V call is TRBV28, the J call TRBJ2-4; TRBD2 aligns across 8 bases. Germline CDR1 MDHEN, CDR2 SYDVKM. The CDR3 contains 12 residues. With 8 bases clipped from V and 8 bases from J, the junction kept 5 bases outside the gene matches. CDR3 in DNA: TGTGCCAGCCGGGAGGGTGTGGACATTCAGTACTTC. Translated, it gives CASREGVDIQYF.

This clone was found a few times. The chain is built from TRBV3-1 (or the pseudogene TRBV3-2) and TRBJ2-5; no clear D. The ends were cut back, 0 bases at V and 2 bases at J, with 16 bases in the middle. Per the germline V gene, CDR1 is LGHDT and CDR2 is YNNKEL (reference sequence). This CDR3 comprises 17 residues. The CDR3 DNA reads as TGTGCCAGCAGCCAAGATGTTACGCGCACTGGTCAAGAGACCCAGTACTTC. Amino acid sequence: CASSQDVTRTGQETQYF.

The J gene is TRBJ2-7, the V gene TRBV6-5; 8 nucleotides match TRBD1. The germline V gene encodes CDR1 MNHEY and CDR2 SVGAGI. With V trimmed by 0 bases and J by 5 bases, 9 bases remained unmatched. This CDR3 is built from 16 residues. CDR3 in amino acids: CASSYSIGDRSHEQYF. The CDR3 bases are TGTGCCAGCAGTTACTCGATTGGGGACAGGTCCCACGAGCAGTACTTC.

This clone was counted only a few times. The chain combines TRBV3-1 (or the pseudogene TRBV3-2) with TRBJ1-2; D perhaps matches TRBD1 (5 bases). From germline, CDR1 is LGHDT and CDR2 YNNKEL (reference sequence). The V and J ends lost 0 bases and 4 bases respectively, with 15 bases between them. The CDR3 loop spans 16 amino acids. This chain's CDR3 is CASSQEGQGRLYGYTF. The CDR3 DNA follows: TGTGCCAGCAGCCAAGAGGGCCAGGGTCGCCTCTATGGCTACACCTTC.

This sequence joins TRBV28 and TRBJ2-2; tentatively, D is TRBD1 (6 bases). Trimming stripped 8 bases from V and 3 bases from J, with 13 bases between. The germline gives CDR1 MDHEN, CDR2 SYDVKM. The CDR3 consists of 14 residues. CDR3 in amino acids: CASRVGGDTGELFF. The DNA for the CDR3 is TGTGCCAGCCGGGTAGGGGGAGACACCGGGGAGCTGTTTTTT.

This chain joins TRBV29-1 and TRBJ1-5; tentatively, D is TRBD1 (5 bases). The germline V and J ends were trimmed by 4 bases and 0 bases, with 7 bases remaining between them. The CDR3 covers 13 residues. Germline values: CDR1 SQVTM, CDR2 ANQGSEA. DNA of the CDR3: TGCAGCGTTGGACAGAATAGCAATCAGCCCCAGCATTTT. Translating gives CSVGQNSNQPQHF.

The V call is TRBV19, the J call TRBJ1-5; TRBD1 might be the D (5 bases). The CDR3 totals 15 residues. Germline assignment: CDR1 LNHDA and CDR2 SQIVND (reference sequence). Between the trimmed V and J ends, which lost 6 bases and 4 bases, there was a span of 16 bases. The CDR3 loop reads CASSKDGGRNQPQHF. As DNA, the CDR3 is TGTGCCAGTAGCAAGGACGGGGGAAGAAATCAGCCCCAGCATTTT.

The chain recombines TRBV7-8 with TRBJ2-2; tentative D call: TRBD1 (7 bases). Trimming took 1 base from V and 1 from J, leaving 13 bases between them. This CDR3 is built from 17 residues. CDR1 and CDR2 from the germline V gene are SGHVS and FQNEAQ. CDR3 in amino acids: CASSLVGGGVNTGELFF. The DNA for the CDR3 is TGTGCCAGCAGCTTAGTTGGAGGGGGCGTGAACACCGGGGAGCTGTTTTTT.

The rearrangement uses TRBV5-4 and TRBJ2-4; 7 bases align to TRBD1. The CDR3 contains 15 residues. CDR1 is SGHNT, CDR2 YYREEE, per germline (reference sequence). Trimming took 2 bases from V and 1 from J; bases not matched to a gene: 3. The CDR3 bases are TGTGCCAGCAGCTTCACACAGGGGGCCAAAAACATTCAGTACTTC. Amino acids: CASSFTQGAKNIQYF.

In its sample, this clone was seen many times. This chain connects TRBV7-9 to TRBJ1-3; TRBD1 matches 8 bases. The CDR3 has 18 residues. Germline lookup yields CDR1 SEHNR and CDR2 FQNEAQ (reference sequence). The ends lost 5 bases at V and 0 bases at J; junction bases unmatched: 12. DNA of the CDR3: TGTGCCAGCAGCGATTTTCTGGGACAGGCGATCTCTGGAAACACCATATATTTT. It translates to CASSDFLGQAISGNTIYF. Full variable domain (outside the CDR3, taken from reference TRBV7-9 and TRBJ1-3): DTGVSQNPRHKITKRGQNVTFRCDPISEHNRLYWYRQTLGQGPEFLTYFQNEAQLEKSRLLSDRFSAERPKGSFSTLEIQRTEQGDSAMYLCASSDFLGQAISGNTIYFGEGSWLTVV.

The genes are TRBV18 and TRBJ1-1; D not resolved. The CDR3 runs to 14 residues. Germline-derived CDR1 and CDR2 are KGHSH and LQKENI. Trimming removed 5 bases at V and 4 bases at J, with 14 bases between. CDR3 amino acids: CASSMRASSTEAFF. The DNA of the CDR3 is TGTGCCAGCTCAATGCGGGCTTCGAGCACTGAAGCTTTCTTT.

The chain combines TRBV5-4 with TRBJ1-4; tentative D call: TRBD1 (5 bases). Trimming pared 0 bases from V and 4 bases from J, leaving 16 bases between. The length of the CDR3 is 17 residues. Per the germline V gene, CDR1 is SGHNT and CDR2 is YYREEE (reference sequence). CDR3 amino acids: CASSLGSSGYNNEKLFF. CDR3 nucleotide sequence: TGTGCCAGCAGCTTGGGGTCCTCAGGGTACAATAATGAAAAACTGTTTTTT. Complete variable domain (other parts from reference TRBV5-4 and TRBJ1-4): ETGVTQSPTHLIKTRGQQVTLRCSSQSGHNTVSWYQQALGQGPQFIFQYYREEENGRGNFPPRFSGLQFPNYSSELNVNALELDDSALYLCASSLGSSGYNNEKLFFGSGTQLSVL.

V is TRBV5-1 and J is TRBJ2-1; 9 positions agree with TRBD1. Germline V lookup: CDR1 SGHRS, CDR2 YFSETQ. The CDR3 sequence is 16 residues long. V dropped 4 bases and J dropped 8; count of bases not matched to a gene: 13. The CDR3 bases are TGCGCCAGCAGCCCAGGACCGGGACAGGGTAACGATGAGCAGTTCTTC. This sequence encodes CASSPGPGQGNDEQFF.

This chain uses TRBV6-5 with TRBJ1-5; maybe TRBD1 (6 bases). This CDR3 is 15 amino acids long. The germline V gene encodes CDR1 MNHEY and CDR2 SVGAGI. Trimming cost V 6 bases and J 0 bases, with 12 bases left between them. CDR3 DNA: TGTGCCAGCAGCCCCGGACAGAATAGCAATCAGCCCCAGCATTTT. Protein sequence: CASSPGQNSNQPQHF.

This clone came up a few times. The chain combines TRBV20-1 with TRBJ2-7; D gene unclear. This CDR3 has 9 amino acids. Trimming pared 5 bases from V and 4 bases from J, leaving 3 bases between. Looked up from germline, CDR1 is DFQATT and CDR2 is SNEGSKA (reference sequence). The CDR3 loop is CSASYEQYF. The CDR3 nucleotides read TGCAGTGCTTCGTACGAGCAGTACTTC.